This TCR beta chain appears in the sequencing data of a study of T cells in Graves' hyperthyroidism and ophthalmopathy. Study-wide points: Progression to ophthalmopathy was predicted a median of 6.5 months early. Most expanded thyroid clonotypes above 0.001 recurred in blood.

This clonotype was seen many times. Its target is not known. A Clinical Activity Score of at least 3, a NOSPECS grade of at least 4 and a duration under 3 months were recorded in the ophthalmopathy patients. Uncontrolled infection, other autoimmune disease, pregnancy or lactation led to exclusion. Regions amplified from RNA transcripts were the TCR beta CDR3 regions. First-round RT-PCR with HTBI primers amplified the TCR CDR3 region. One entry per CDR3 protein results from TCRdb running MiXCR on the multiplex PCR reads. The table shows roughly 560,000 distinct CDR3 sequences, with 14% to 15% occurring only once. The CDR3 consists of 12 residues. The V end lost 4 bases, the J end lost 5 bases, and 12 bases lay between the germline ends. The germline CDR1 and CDR2 sequences are SQVTM and ANQGSEA.

The source material was blood. This chain connects TRBV29-1 to TRBJ2-7; D might be TRBD1 (6 bases). The TCR comes from a woman in her thirties or forties with Graves' ophthalmopathy. The DNA for the CDR3 is TGCAGCGTTGCCCGGGACAAAAACGAGCAGTACTTC. As protein: CSVARDKNEQYF.